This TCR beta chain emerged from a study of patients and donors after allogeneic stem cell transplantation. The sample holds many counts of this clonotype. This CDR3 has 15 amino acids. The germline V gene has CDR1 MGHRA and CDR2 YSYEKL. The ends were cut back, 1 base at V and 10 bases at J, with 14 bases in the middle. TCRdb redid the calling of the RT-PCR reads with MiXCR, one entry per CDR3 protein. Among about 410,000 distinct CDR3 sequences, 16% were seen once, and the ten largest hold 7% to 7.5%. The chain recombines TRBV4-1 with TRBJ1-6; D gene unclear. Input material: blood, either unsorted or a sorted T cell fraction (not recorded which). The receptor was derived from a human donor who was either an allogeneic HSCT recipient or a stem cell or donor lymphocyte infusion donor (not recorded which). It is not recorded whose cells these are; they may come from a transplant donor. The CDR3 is CASSQGHPTVSPLHF. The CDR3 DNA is TGCGCCAGCAGCCAAGGTCACCCGACCGTCTCACCCCTCCACTTT.